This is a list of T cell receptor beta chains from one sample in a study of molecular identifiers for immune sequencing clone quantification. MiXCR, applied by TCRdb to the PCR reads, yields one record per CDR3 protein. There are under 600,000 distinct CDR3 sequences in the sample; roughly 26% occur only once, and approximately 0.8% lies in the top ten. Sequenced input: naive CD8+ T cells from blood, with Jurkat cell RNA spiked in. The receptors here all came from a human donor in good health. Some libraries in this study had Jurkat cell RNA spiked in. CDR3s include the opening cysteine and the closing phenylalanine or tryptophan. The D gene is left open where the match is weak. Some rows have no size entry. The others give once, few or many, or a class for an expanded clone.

TGTGCCAGCAGCATTAGCCGGGACAGGGTCCAAGAGACCCAGTACTTC	CASSISRDRVQETQYF	TRBJ2-5	TRBV9	16	few	TRBD1
TGTGCCAGCAGCGGACGGAAATCTTCCTACGAGCAGTACTTC	CASSGRKSSYEQYF	TRBJ2-7	TRBV7-9	14	NA	NA
TGTGCCACCAGTGATACTGGGACAGGGTTTGACGGGGAGCTGTTTTTT	CATSDTGTGFDGELFF	TRBJ2-2	TRBV24-1	16	few	TRBD1
TGTGCCAGCAGCGTAGCAGAAAACTATGGCTACACCTTC	CASSVAENYGYTF	TRBJ1-2	TRBV9	13	many	NA
TGCAGTGCTCCCGGAGCGGGGTCGGGCACAGATACGCAGTATTTT	CSAPGAGSGTDTQYF	TRBJ2-3	TRBV20-1	15	many	TRBD2
TGTGCCAGCAGCCACGCAAATGGAGGACAGGGGGCGTGGGGGGCCAACGTCCTGACTTTC	CASSHANGGQGAWGANVLTF	TRBJ2-6	TRBV4-2	20	few	TRBD1
TGTGCCAGCAGCGTAGGGGAGAACTATGGCTACGCCTTC	CASSVGENYGYAF	TRBJ1-2	TRBV9	13	few	NA
TGCGCCAGCAGCTTAGACCGCACCGACACAGATACGCAGTATTTT	CASSLDRTDTDTQYF	TRBJ2-3	TRBV5-1	15	NA	NA
TGTGCCAGTAACCAGGGCCAGGCTTCAGATACGCAGTATTTT	CASNQGQASDTQYF	TRBJ2-3	TRBV19	14	few	NA
TGTGCCAGCAGCCCACAGATGAGGAATGAGCAGTTCTTC	CASSPQMRNEQFF	TRBJ2-1	TRBV9	13	NA	NA
TGTGCCATCAGTGAGGGAAGCCGGGACAGGGTGAATGAAGCTTTCTTT	CAISEGSRDRVNEAFF	TRBJ1-1	TRBV10-3	16	few	TRBD1
TGTGCCAGCAGCCCTGGACAGGGAAATGGCTACACCTTC	CASSPGQGNGYTF	TRBJ1-2	TRBV12-3/TRBV12-4	13	NA	TRBD1
TGTGCCGGCAGCTTAGCCAATGAGCAGTTCTTC	CAGSLANEQFF	TRBJ2-1	TRBV7-2	11	NA	NA
TGTGCCAGCAGTGAAGTAATCTACAATGAGCAGTGCTTC	CASSEVIYNEQCF	TRBJ2-1	TRBV25-1	13	NA	NA
TGTGCCAGCAGCCCAGGGAGGGTGGCAGCTTTCTTT	CASSPGRVAAFF	TRBJ1-1	TRBV13	12	NA	NA
TGTGCCAGCAGCTTAGGGGGACAGGGGGCCTACGAGCAGTACTTC	CASSLGGQGAYEQYF	TRBJ2-7	TRBV7-9	15	many	TRBD1
TGTGCCAGCAGTCCCGACCTTGTTCCGTTCTCTGGGGCCAGCGTCCTGACTTTC	CASSPDLVPFSGASVLTF	TRBJ2-6	TRBV6-2/TRBV6-3	18	NA	NA